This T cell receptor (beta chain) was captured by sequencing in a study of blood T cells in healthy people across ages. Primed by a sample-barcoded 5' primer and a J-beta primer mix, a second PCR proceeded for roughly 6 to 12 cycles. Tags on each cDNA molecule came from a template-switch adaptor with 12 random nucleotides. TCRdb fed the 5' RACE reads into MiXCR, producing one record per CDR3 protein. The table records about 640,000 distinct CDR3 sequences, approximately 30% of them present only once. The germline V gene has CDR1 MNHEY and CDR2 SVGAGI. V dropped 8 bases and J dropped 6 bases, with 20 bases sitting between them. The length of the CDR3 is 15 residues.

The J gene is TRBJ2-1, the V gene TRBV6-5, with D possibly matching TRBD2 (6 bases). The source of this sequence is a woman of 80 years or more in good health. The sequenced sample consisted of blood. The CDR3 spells CASQSAGGAGNEQFF. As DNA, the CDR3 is TGTGCCAGCCAATCCGCCGGGGGAGCGGGCAATGAGCAGTTCTTC.